This TCR beta chain was obtained from a study of blood T cell repertoires in COVID-19. Study in general: COVID-19 samples, acute and convalescent, were from the United States, Italy and Spain. The analysed material was cDNA or gDNA that came from T cells, B-cell-depleted T cells, or PBMCs.

The protocol was immunoSEQ multiplex PCR, while the TCRdb copy is restricted to in-frame clones and leaves out a portion. The data contain 55,000 to 85,000 clones, 90% of them singletons. Germline loops: CDR1 LNHDA, CDR2 SQIVND (reference sequence). This CDR3 is built from 18 residues. V shed 4 bases and J 5 bases; nucleotides not matched to a gene: 14. In this sample, this clone turned up once. This clonotype originated in a woman between 18 and 29 years old with acute or convalescent COVID-19. The J gene is TRBJ1-1, the V gene TRBV19, with TRBD1 matching over 12 bases. Material: peripheral blood. The CDR3 is CASSKKSGQGASRTEAFF. CDR3 DNA sequence: TGTGCCAGTAGTAAAAAGTCGGGACAGGGGGCGAGTAGGACTGAAGCTTTCTTT.